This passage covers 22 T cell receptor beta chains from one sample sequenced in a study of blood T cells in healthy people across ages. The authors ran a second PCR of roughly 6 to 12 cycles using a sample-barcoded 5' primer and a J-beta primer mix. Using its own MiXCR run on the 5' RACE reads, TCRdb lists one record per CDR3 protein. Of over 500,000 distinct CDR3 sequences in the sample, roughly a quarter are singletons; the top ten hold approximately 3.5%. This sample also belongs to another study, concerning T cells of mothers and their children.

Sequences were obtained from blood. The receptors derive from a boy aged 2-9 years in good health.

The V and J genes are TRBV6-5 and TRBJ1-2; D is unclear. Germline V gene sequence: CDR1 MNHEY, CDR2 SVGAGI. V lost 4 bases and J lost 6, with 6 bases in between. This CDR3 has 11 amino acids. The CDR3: CASSSQDGYTF. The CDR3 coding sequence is TGTGCCAGCAGTTCCCAGGATGGCTACACCTTC.

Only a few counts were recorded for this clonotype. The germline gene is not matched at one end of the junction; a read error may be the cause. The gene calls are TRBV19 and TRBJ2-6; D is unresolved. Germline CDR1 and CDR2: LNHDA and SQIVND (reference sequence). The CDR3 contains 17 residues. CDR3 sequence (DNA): TGCGCCAGTAGTATAGATACCAGTCACTCTGGGGCCAACGTCCTGACTTTC. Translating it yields CASSIDTSHSGANVLTF.

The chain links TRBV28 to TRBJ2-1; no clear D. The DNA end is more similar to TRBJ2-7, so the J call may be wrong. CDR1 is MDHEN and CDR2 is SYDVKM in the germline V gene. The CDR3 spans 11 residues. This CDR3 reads CASVGSAEQYF. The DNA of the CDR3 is TGTGCCAGCGTAGGATCGGCGGAGCAGTACTTC.

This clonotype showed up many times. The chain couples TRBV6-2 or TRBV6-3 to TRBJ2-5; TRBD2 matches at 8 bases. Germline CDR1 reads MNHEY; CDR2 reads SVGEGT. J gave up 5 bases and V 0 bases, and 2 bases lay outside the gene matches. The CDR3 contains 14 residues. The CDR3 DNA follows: TGTGCCAGCAGTTACTCGACTAGCGTGGAGACCCAGTACTTC. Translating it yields CASSYSTSVETQYF.

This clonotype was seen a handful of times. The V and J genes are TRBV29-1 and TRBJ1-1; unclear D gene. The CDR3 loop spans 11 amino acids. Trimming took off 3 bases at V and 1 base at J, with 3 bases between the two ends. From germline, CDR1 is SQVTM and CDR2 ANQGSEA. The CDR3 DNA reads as TGCAGCGTTGAGTGGAACACTGAAGCTTTCTTT. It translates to CSVEWNTEAFF.

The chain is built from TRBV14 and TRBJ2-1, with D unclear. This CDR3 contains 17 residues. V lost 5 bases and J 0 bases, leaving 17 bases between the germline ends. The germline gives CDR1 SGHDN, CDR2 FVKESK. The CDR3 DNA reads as TGTGCCAGCAGCGCAAGGCGCTTGGTGGGCTCCTACAATGAGCAGTTCTTC. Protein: CASSARRLVGSYNEQFF.

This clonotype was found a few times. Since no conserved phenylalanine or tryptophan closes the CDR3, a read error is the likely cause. CDR3 DNA: TGTGCCAGCCCAGCTTTAGGGGGGGTAGGAGCTCCTGACGGAGAGGGAGAGACCCAGTACCTC. It codes for CASPALGGVGAPDGEGETQYL. The chain has TRBV11-2 and TRBJ2-5; D is possibly TRBD2 (7 bases). The CDR3 loop spans 21 amino acids. Looked up from germline, CDR1 is SGHAT and CDR2 is FQNNGV. Trimming shortened V by 8 bases and J by 4 bases, and 38 bases separated the two germline ends.

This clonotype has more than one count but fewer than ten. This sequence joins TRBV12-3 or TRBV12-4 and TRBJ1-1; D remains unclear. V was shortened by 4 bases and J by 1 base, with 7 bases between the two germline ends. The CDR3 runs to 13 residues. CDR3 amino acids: CASSSYPNTEAFF. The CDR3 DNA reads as TGTGCCAGCAGTTCATACCCGAACACTGAAGCTTTCTTT.

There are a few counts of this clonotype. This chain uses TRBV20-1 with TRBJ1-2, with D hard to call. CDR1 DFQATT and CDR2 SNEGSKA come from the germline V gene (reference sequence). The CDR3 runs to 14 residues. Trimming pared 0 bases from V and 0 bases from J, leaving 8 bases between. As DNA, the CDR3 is TGCAGTGCTAGAGATACACCCTCTAACTATGGCTACACCTTC. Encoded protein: CSARDTPSNYGYTF.

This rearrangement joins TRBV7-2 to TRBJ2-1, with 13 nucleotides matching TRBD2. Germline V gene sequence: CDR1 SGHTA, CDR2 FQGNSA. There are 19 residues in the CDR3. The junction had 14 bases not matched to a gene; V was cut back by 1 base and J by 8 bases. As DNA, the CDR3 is TGTGCCAGCAGCTTAGTCGGCCCCGGACTAGCGGGAGAAGTATATGAGCAGTTCTTC. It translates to CASSLVGPGLAGEVYEQFF.

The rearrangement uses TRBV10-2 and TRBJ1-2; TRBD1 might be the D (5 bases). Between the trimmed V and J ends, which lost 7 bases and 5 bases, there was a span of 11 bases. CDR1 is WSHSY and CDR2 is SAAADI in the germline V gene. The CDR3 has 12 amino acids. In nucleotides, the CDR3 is TGCGCCAGCATGGGGGGTTATTATGGCTACACCTTC. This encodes CASMGGYYGYTF.

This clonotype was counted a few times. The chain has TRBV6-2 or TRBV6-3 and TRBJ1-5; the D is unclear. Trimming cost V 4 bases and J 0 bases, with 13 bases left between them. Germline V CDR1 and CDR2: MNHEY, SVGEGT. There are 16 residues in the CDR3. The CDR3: CASSSPGAASNQPQHF. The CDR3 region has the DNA TGTGCCAGCAGTTCCCCCGGTGCAGCTAGCAATCAGCCCCAGCATTTT.

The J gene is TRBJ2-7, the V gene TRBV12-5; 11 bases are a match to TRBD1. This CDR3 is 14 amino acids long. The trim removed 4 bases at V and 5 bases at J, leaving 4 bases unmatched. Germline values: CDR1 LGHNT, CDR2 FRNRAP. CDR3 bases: TGTGCTAGTGGTTCGGACAGGGGGCGAGACGAGCAGTACTTC. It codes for CASGSDRGRDEQYF.

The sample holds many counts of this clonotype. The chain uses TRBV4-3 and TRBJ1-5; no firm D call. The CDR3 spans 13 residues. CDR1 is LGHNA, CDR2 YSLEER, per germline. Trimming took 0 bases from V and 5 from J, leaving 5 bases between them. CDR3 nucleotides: TGCGCCAGCAGCCAAGATAGGGATCAGCCCCAGCATTTT. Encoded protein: CASSQDRDQPQHF.

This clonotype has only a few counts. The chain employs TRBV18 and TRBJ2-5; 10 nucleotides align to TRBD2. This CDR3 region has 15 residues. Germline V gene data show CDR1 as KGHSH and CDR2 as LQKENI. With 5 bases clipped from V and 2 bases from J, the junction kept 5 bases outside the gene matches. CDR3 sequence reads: CASSSLAGEQETQYF. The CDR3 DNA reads TGTGCCAGCTCATCGCTAGCGGGAGAGCAAGAGACCCAGTACTTC. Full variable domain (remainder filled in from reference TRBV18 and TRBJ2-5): NAGVMQNPRHLVRRRGQEARLRCSPMKGHSHVYWYRQLPEEGLKFMVYLQKENIIDESGMPKERFSAEFPKEGPSILRIQQVVRGDSAAYFCASSSLAGEQETQYFGPGTRLLVL.

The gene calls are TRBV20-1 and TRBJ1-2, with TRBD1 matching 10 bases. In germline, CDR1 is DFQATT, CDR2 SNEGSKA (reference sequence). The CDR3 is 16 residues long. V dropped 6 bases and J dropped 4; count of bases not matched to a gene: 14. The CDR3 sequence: CSAPPKTGGWGYGYTF. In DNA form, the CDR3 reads TGCAGTGCCCCCCCGAAGACAGGGGGCTGGGGCTATGGCTACACCTTC.

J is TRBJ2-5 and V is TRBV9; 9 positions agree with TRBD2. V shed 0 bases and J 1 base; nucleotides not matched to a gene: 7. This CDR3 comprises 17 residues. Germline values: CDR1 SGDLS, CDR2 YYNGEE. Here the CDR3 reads CASSVGPSSGIQETQYF. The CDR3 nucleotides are TGTGCCAGCAGCGTAGGCCCCTCTAGCGGGATCCAAGAGACCCAGTACTTC.

The CDR3 sequence is CASSVASGGVAGELFF. The CDR3 DNA reads as TGTGCCAGCAGCGTAGCGTCGGGGGGTGTGGCCGGGGAGCTGTTTTTT. The chain employs TRBV9 and TRBJ2-2; the match to TRBD2 covers 7 bases. The CDR3 length is 16 residues. Germline-derived CDR1 and CDR2 are SGDLS and YYNGEE. Trimming took 0 bases from V and 6 from J; bases not matched to a gene: 8.

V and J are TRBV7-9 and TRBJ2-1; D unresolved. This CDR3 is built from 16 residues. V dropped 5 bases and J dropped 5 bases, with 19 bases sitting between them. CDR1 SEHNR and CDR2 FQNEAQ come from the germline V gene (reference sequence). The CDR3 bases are TGTGCCAGCAGCCATATCGAGTGGGGTCTGGACAATGAGCAGTTCTTC. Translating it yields CASSHIEWGLDNEQFF. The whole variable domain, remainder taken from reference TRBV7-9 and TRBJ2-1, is DTGVSQNPRHKITKRGQNVTFRCDPISEHNRLYWYRQTLGQGPEFLTYFQNEAQLEKSRLLSDRFSAERPKGSFSTLEIQRTEQGDSAMYLCASSHIEWGLDNEQFFGPGTRLTVL.

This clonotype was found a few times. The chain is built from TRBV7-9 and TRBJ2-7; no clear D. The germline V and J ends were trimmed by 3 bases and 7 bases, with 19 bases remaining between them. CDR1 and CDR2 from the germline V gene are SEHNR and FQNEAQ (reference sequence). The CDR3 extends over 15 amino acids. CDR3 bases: TGTGCCAGCAGCTTGGCCCTGGACGGAGTGGGGGAGCAGTACTTC. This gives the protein CASSLALDGVGEQYF.

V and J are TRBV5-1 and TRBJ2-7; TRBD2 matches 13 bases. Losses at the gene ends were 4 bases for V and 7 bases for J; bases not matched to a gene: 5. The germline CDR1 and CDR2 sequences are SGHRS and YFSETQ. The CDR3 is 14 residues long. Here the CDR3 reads CASSPGTSGEEQYF. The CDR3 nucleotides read TGCGCCAGCAGCCCGGGGACTAGCGGGGAAGAGCAGTACTTC.

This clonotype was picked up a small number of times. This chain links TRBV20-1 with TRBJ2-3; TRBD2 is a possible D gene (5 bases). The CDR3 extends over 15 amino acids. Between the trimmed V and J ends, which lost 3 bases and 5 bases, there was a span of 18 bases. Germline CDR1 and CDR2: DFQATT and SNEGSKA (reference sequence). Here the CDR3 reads CSASDSGVGEDTQYF. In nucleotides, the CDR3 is TGCAGTGCTAGCGATTCCGGGGTAGGTGAAGATACGCAGTATTTT.